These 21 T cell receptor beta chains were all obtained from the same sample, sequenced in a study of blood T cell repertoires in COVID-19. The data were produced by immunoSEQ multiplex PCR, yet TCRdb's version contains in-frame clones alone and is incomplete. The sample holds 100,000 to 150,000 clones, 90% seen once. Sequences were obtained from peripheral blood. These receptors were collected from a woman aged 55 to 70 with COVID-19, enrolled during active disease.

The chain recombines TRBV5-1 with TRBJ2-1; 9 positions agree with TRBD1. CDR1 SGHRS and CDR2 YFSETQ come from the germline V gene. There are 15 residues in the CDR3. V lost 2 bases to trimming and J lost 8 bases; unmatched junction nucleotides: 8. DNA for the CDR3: TGCGCCAGCAGCTTAGAGACAGGGGGTTTGTATGAGCAGTTCTTC. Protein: CASSLETGGLYEQFF.

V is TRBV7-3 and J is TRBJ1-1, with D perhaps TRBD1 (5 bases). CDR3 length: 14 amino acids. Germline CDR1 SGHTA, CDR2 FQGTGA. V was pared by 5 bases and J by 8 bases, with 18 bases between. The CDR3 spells CASSPTRGGTEAFF. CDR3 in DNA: TGTGCCAGCAGCCCTACCCGGGGGGGAACGGAAGCTTTCTTT.

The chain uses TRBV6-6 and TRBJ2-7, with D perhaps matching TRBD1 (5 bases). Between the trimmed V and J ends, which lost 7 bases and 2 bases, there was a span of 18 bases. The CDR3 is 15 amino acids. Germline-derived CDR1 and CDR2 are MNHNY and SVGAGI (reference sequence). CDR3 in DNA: TGTGCCAGCACACATACAGGTATCCGGACCTACGAGCAGTACTTC. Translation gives CASTHTGIRTYEQYF.

The CDR3 bases are TGTGCCAGCAGCTACACCGGGGTAGGATCTGGAAACACCATATATTTT. It specifies CASSYTGVGSGNTIYF. The J gene is TRBJ1-3, the V gene TRBV6-5; D not certain. The CDR3 spans 16 residues. V shed 6 bases and J shed 1 base, with 16 bases lying between them. CDR1 and CDR2 (germline): MNHEY, SVGAGI.

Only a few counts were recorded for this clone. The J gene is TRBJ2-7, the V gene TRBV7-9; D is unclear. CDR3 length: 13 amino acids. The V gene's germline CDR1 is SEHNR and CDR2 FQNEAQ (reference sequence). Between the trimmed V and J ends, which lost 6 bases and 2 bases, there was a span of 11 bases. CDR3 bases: TGTGCCAGCAGTCTTACTAATACCTACGAGCAGTACTTC. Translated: CASSLTNTYEQYF.

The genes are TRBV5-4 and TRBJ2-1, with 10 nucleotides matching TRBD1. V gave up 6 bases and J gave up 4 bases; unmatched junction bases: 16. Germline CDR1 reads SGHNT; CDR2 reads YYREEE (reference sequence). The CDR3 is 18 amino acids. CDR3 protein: CASMERQGALSFYNEQFF. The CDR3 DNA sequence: TGTGCCAGCATGGAGAGACAGGGGGCTCTCTCTTTTTACAATGAGCAGTTCTTC.

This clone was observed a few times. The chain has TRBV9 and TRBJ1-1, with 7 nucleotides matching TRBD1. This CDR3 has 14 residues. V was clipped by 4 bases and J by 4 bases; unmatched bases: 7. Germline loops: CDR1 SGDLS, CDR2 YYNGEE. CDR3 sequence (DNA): TGTGCCAGCAGCCCAGGGGGTTTGGTCACTGAAGCTTTCTTT. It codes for CASSPGGLVTEAFF.

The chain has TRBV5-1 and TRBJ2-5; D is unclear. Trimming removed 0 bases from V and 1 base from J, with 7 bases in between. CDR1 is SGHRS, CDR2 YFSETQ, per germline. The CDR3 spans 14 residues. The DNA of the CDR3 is TGCGCCAGCAGCTTGGTGGGCAGCCAAGAGACCCAGTACTTC. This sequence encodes CASSLVGSQETQYF.

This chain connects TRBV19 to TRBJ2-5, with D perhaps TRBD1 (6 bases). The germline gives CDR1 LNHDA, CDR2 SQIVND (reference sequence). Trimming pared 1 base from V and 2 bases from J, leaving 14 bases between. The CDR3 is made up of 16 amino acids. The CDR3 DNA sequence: TGTGCCAGTAGTATAGTCCCAGGGGCCGTTCAAGAGACCCAGTACTTC. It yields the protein CASSIVPGAVQETQYF. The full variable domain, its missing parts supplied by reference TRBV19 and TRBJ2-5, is DGGITQSPKYLFRKEGQNVTLSCEQNLNHDAMYWYRQDPGQGLRLIYYSQIVNDFQKGDIAEGYSVSREKKESFPLTVTSAQKNPTAFYLCASSIVPGAVQETQYFGPGTRLLVL.

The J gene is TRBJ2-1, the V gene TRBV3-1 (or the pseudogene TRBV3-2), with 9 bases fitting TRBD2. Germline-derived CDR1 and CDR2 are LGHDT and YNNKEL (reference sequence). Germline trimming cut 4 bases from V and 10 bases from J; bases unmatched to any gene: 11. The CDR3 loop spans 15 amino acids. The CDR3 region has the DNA TGTGCCAGCAGCCCTCCGGGTCTAGCGGGGTTAGAGCAGTTCTTC. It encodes CASSPPGLAGLEQFF.

The CDR3 sequence is CASSLGQRSGYGYTF. CDR3 sequence (DNA): TGTGCCAGCAGCTTGGGCCAACGGTCGGGCTATGGCTACACCTTC. V is TRBV5-6 and J is TRBJ1-2; D is unclear. From germline, CDR1 is SGHDT and CDR2 YYEEEE. Trimming removed 0 bases at V and 4 bases at J, with 13 bases between. The CDR3 length is 15 residues.

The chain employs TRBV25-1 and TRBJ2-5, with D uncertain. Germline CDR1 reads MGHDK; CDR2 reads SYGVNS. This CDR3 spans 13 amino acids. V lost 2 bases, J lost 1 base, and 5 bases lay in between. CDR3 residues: CASSEKLQETQYF. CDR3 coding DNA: TGTGCCAGCAGTGAAAAGCTCCAAGAGACCCAGTACTTC.

The CDR3 nucleotides read TGTGCCAGCAGCGTAGAGGGGCGTCAGTACGAGCAGTACTTC. Protein product: CASSVEGRQYEQYF. The chain combines TRBV9 with TRBJ2-7, with a weak D call TRBD1 (5 bases). The CDR3 is 14 amino acids. V was cut by 0 bases and J by 4 bases, with 11 bases left in between. Germline CDR1 is SGDLS and CDR2 is YYNGEE.

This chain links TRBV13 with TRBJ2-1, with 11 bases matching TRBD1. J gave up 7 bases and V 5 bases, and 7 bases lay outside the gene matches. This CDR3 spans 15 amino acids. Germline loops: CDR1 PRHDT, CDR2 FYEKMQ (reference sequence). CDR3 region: CASSLRDRGSNEQFF. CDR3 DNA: TGTGCCAGCAGCCTCCGGGACAGGGGGTCTAATGAGCAGTTCTTC.

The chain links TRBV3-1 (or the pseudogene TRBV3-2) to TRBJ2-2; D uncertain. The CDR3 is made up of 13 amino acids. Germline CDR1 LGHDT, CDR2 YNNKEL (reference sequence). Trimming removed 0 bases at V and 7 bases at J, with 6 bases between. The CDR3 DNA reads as TGTGCCAGCAGCCAAGAGTACAGCGGGGAGCTGTTTTTT. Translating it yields CASSQEYSGELFF.

CDR3 coding DNA: TGCGCCAGCAGCCAAGATGAAGCGGGATACCGCTCTGGGGCCAACGTCCTGACTTTC. Translating it yields CASSQDEAGYRSGANVLTF. V usage is TRBV4-3 and J usage is TRBJ2-6; 7 positions match TRBD2. Germline V lookup: CDR1 LGHNA, CDR2 YSLEER. The length of the CDR3 is 19 residues. V lost 0 bases to trimming and J lost 0 bases; unmatched junction nucleotides: 8.

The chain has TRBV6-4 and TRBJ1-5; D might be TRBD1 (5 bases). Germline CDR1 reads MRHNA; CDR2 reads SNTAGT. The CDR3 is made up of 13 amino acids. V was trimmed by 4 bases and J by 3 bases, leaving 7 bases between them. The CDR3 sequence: CASSATDNQPQHF. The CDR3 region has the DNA TGTGCCAGCAGTGCGACAGACAATCAGCCCCAGCATTTT.

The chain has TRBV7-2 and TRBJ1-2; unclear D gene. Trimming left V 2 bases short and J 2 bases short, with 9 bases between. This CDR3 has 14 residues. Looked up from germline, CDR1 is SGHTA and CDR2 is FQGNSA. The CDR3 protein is CASSLFAQNYGYTF. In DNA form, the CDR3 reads TGTGCCAGCAGCTTATTTGCACAAAACTATGGCTACACCTTC. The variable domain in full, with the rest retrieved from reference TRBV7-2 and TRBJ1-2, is GAGVSQSPSNKVTEKGKDVELRCDPISGHTALYWYRQSLGQGLEFLIYFQGNSAPDKSGLPSDRFSAERTGGSVSTLTIQRTQQEDSAVYLCASSLFAQNYGYTFGSGTRLTVV.

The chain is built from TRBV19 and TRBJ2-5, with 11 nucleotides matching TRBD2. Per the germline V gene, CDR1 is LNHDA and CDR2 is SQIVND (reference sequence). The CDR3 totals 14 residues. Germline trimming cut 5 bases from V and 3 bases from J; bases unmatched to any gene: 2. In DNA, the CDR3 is TGTGCCAGTAGTTTTAGCGGGGGGGAAGAGACCCAGTACTTC. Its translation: CASSFSGGEETQYF.

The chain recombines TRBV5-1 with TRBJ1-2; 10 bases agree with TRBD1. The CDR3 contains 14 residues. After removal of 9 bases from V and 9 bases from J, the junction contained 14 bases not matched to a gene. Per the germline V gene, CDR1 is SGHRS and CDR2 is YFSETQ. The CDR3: CATARTGGINSYTF. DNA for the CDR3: TGCGCCACCGCCCGGACAGGGGGGATCAACAGCTACACCTTC.

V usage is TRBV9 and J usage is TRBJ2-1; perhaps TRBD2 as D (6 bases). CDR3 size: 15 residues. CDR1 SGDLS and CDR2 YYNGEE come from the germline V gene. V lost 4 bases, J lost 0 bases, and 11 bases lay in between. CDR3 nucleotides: TGTGCCAGCAGCCCACAGACTAGCTCCTACAATGAGCAGTTCTTC. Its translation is CASSPQTSSYNEQFF.